This TCR beta chain was documented in a study of cytomegalovirus exposure and HLA in healthy donors. A multiplex PCR was run with 60 Vbeta primers and 13 Jbeta primers. Produced via immunoSEQ multiplex PCR; TCRdb's table is partial and in-frame only. The listing records some 140,000 clones. The study, taken as a whole, reports: The authors later found TCR association rates varying by HLA locus, with DRB1 most and HLA-C fewest.

As regards this clone: The antigen is undetermined.

The sequenced material came from PBMCs. This TCR derives from a woman aged 55-75 years in good health and CMV-seronegative.

CDR3 sequence (DNA): TGTGCCAGCAGTTTGGGCAGGGGGTATGAAAAACTGTTTTTT. Protein: CASSLGRGYEKLFF. The V and J genes are TRBV28 and TRBJ1-4; TRBD1 matches 7 bases. With V trimmed by 3 bases and J by 6 bases, 4 bases remained unmatched. Germline CDR1 and CDR2: MDHEN and SYDVKM. The CDR3 length is 14 residues.